The next 16 T cell receptor beta chains were all read from a single sample in a study of CD8 T cells in ankylosing spondylitis. Their antigens are not known. In TCRdb, the 5' RACE reads were re-called with MiXCR into one record per CDR3 protein. Of some 840,000 distinct CDR3 sequences listed, about an eighth are singletons. Findings of the study overall: The study identified a TCR beta motif of several highly homologous variants that appeared characteristic of ankylosing spondylitis blood.

The sequenced sample was blood, either unsorted or a sorted T cell fraction (not recorded which). These receptors originate from a male donor with ankylosing spondylitis.

This clonotype was seen repeatedly, ten times or more. The genes are TRBV12-3 or TRBV12-4 and TRBJ2-3; no reliable D call. V shed 5 bases and J shed 2 bases, with 5 bases lying between them. The length of the CDR3 is 12 residues. DNA of the CDR3: TGTGCCAGCAGTCAGATCACAGATACGCAGTATTTT. Protein sequence: CASSQITDTQYF.

V gene TRBV7-2 combines with J gene TRBJ1-1; 7 bases are a match to TRBD1. This CDR3 is 14 amino acids long. Germline assignment: CDR1 SGHTA and CDR2 FQGNSA. Trimming took 4 bases from V and 3 from J; bases not matched to a gene: 5. The CDR3 protein is CASSSRDRDTEAFF. The CDR3 bases are TGTGCCAGCAGCTCCCGGGACAGAGACACTGAAGCTTTCTTT.

This clonotype turned up a few times. This sequence joins TRBV20-1 and TRBJ2-7; tentative D call: TRBD1 (6 bases). In germline, CDR1 is DFQATT, CDR2 SNEGSKA (reference sequence). The V and J ends lost 6 bases and 4 bases respectively, with 13 bases between them. The CDR3 spans 12 residues. The CDR3 protein is CSAALDSYEQYF. The CDR3 nucleotides read TGCAGTGCGGCCCTGGACAGTTACGAGCAGTACTTC.

This clonotype was detected a few times. The chain combines TRBV5-1 with TRBJ2-7, with 7 bases identical to TRBD2. The V gene's germline CDR1 is SGHRS and CDR2 YFSETQ. Losses at the gene ends were 1 base for V and 3 bases for J; bases not matched to a gene: 7. CDR3 length: 15 amino acids. This chain's CDR3 is CASSLLIGGNYEQYF. In DNA form, the CDR3 reads TGCGCCAGCAGCTTGTTGATCGGGGGGAACTACGAGCAGTACTTC.

This clonotype showed up just a few times. The chain combines TRBV5-5 with TRBJ1-1, with unresolved D. This CDR3 comprises 14 residues. Germline V gene sequence: CDR1 SGHKS, CDR2 YYEKEE (reference sequence). Between the trimmed V and J ends, which lost 4 bases and 5 bases, there was a span of 15 bases. CDR3 residues: CASSPDPGRTEAFF. In DNA form, the CDR3 reads TGTGCCAGCAGCCCCGATCCGGGAAGGACTGAAGCTTTCTTT. Complete variable domain (other parts from reference TRBV5-5 and TRBJ1-1): DAGVTQSPTHLIKTRGQQVTLRCSPISGHKSVSWYQQVLGQGPQFIFQYYEKEERGRGNFPDRFSARQFPNYSSELNVNALLLGDSALYLCASSPDPGRTEAFFGQGTRLTVV.

This clonotype turned up a few times. The chain has TRBV20-1 and TRBJ2-7; possible D gene TRBD2, 6 bases. The V gene's germline CDR1 is DFQATT and CDR2 SNEGSKA (reference sequence). The CDR3 has 13 residues. V gave up 6 bases and J gave up 5 bases, with 17 bases separating them. CDR3 bases: TGCAGTGCCAGCAGACTAGTTGTGGACGAGCAGTACTTC. Amino acid sequence: CSASRLVVDEQYF.

This clonotype came up a few times. The gene calls are TRBV10-3 and TRBJ1-1; D remains ambiguous. V lost 7 bases and J lost 3, with 12 bases in between. The length of the CDR3 is 13 residues. Per germline, CDR1 ENHRY and CDR2 SYGVKD. DNA for the CDR3: TGTGCCATCACCCGAGGGTGGGACACTGAAGCTTTCTTT. It yields the protein CAITRGWDTEAFF.

The V and J genes are TRBV5-1 and TRBJ1-1; D remains unclear. V was clipped by 4 bases and J by 7 bases, with 17 bases between them. Germline-derived CDR1 and CDR2 are SGHRS and YFSETQ. CDR3 size: 14 residues. The CDR3 coding sequence is TGCGCCAGCAGCCTTCTATCGGGAAGTGATGAAGCTTTCTTT. This translates into CASSLLSGSDEAFF.

A word on this clonotype: Since the CDR3 does not end with the conserved phenylalanine or tryptophan, this likely comes from a read error. This chain links TRBV9 with TRBJ2-5, with 8 nucleotides matching TRBD1. The V segment lost 3 bases and the J segment 2 bases; nucleotides outside the gene matches: 3. The germline V gene has CDR1 SGDLS and CDR2 YYNGEE. CDR3 length: 14 residues. CDR3 DNA sequence: TGTGCCAGCAGCGCAGGACAGGGTCAAGAGACCCAGTACATC. Protein sequence: CASSAGQGQETQYI.

This clonotype showed up just a few times. The chain combines TRBV12-3 or TRBV12-4 with TRBJ1-5, with D uncertain. The CDR3 runs 12 residues. V was pared by 6 bases and J by 9 bases, with 12 bases between. CDR3 loop: CASREPSVPQHF. The CDR3 coding sequence is TGTGCCAGCAGGGAACCGTCGGTGCCCCAGCATTTT.

This clonotype showed up many times. The chain couples TRBV29-1 to TRBJ1-5, with a weak D call TRBD1 (6 bases). The length of the CDR3 is 13 residues. Germline CDR1 reads SQVTM; CDR2 reads ANQGSEA. Between the trimmed V and J ends, which lost 4 bases and 6 bases, there was a span of 13 bases. The CDR3 protein is CSVGGGVSQPQHF. The CDR3 DNA is TGCAGCGTTGGAGGGGGTGTAAGTCAGCCCCAGCATTTT.

This clonotype showed up just a few times. The rearrangement links TRBV18 to TRBJ2-1, with no clear D. The CDR3 extends over 12 amino acids. Germline V gene lookup returns CDR1 KGHSH and CDR2 LQKENI. Trimming removed 1 base from V and 8 bases from J, with 6 bases in between. The CDR3 nucleotides read TGTGCCAGCTCACCACAATACTATGAGCAGTTCTTC. This gives the protein CASSPQYYEQFF.

This clonotype was seen repeatedly, ten times or more. The rearrangement uses TRBV6-2 or TRBV6-3 and TRBJ2-3, with a weak D call TRBD2 (6 bases). V lost 5 bases to trimming and J lost 9 bases, with 21 bases between them. Germline CDR1 and CDR2: MNHEY and SVGEGT. The CDR3 length is 15 residues. The CDR3 sequence is CASSTPGSAGRTQYF. The DNA for the CDR3 is TGTGCCAGCAGTACGCCGGGGAGCGCGGGAAGGACGCAGTATTTT.

V is TRBV20-1 and J is TRBJ2-7; D is tentatively TRBD1 or TRBD2 (6 bases each). Trimming shortened V by 2 bases and J by 2 bases, and 19 bases separated the two germline ends. The V gene's germline CDR1 is DFQATT and CDR2 SNEGSKA (reference sequence). CDR3 length equals 16 residues. The CDR3 DNA is TGCAGTGCTAGAAGTTTCGGGGGCCTAATAACCTACGAGCAGTACTTC. This translates into CSARSFGGLITYEQYF.

In this sample, this clonotype turned up a few times. The chain carries TRBV7-6 and TRBJ2-5; TRBD1 is a possible D gene (6 bases). CDR3 length: 14 residues. Trimming removed 2 bases at V and 5 bases at J, with 12 bases between. CDR1 and CDR2 (germline): SGHVS, FNYEAQ. The CDR3 is CASSLMTGRETQYF. The CDR3 DNA reads TGTGCCAGCAGCTTAATGACAGGCCGGGAGACCCAGTACTTC.

This clonotype was detected a few times. The rearrangement links TRBV20-1 to TRBJ1-6, with D unresolved. V shed 0 bases and J shed 15 bases, with 18 bases lying between them. Germline values: CDR1 DFQATT, CDR2 SNEGSKA (reference sequence). The CDR3 is 14 amino acids. CDR3 sequence (DNA): TGCAGTGCTAGAGACCGGACGGCCGGAAGGAACCTCCACTTT. It encodes CSARDRTAGRNLHF.